This T cell receptor beta chain was captured in a study of blood T cell repertoires in COVID-19. Looking at the study overall: COVID-19 samples from acute and convalescent phases originated in the United States, Italy and Spain. PBMCs, B-cell-depleted T cells, or T cells provided the cDNA or gDNA that made up the material.

The CDR3 loop spans 14 amino acids. Germline V gene lookup returns CDR1 MGHRA and CDR2 YSYEKL. V was clipped by 1 base and J by 3 bases, with 6 bases between them. Original methodology: Estimation of nucleated cell counts relied on the amplification of reference gene primers. TCRdb keeps only in-frame clones here, not all; method: immunoSEQ multiplex PCR. The D gene and trimming were derived from the DNA, and the V and J assignments and clone size from that table. The table lists 97,000 or so clones, more than 75% of them singletons. The material sequenced was peripheral blood. This sequence was found in a man aged 55 to 70 with active or convalescent COVID-19. The chain carries TRBV4-1 and TRBJ1-4, with D hard to call. This CDR3 is CASSQVGSNEKLFF. In nucleotides, the CDR3 is TGCGCCAGCAGCCAAGTCGGTTCTAATGAAAAACTGTTTTTT.